The rows below give T cell receptor beta chains drawn from one sample of a study of technical replicates of blood from a few donors. Libraries were prepared by immunoSEQ multiplex PCR; TCRdb keeps only in-frame clonotypes and omits some of them. The profile shows about 68,000 clones, roughly 97% of them singletons. The sample consisted of T cells isolated from PBMCs. The receptors originated from a human donor in good health. Both conserved end residues are part of each CDR3. Each record gives: CDR3 protein, CDR3 DNA, V gene, D gene, J gene, clone size. The D gene is left open where the match is weak. Not all rows give a size; the values are once, few, many and, for expanded clones, a class.

CASSIRPGQPQHF TGTGCCAGTAGTATAAGGCCAGGGCAGCCCCAGCATTTT TRBV19 NA TRBJ1-5 NA
CARSTTGNTGELFF TGTGCCAGAAGCACAACAGGGAACACCGGGGAGCTGTTTTTT TRBV5-3 NA TRBJ2-2 NA
CASSPGNSGNQPQHF TGTGCCAGCAGCCCCGGGAACTCTGGCAATCAGCCCCAGCATTTT TRBV11-3 NA TRBJ1-5 NA
CASSYSNPSRGDEQYF TGTGCCAGCAGTTACTCAAACCCTTCCAGGGGGGACGAGCAGTACTTC TRBV6-5 NA TRBJ2-7 NA
CAWTEPGRGTYGYTF TGTGCCTGGACAGAACCGGGACGGGGGACCTATGGCTACACCTTC TRBV30 NA TRBJ1-2 once
CASSGGTVNEKLFF TGTGCCAGTAGTGGCGGGACAGTGAATGAAAAACTGTTTTTT TRBV19 TRBD1 TRBJ1-4 NA
CASSPGQGASEQYF TGTGCCAGCAGTCCGGGACAGGGGGCAAGTGAGCAGTACTTC TRBV9 TRBD1 TRBJ2-7 NA
CSADSGTAYGYTF TGCAGCGCCGATTCCGGGACAGCCTATGGCTACACCTTC TRBV29-1 TRBD1 TRBJ1-2 NA
CASSLPRTGLISGANVLTF TGTGCCAGCAGTTTACCGCGGACAGGTCTAATCTCTGGGGCCAACGTCCTGACTTTC TRBV27 TRBD1 TRBJ2-6 NA
CAWSRSAYNEQFF TGTGCCTGGAGTCGGAGTGCCTACAATGAGCAGTTCTTC TRBV30 NA TRBJ2-1 once
CASSAGTSGSYEQYF TGTGCCAGCAGCGCCGGGACTAGCGGGAGCTACGAGCAGTACTTC TRBV7-6 TRBD2 TRBJ2-7 NA
CASSLSGVETEAFF TGCGCCAGCAGCTTGTCGGGAGTCGAGACTGAAGCTTTCTTT TRBV5-1 NA TRBJ1-1 NA
CAISDTGLAGEETQYF TGTGCCATCAGTGATACGGGACTAGCGGGAGAAGAGACCCAGTACTTC TRBV10-3 TRBD2 TRBJ2-5 NA
CASSEAREYNEQFF TGCGCCAGCAGTGAGGCTCGGGAGTATAATGAGCAGTTCTTC TRBV10-1 NA TRBJ2-1 NA
CASSSGQAGNEKLFF TGTGCCAGCAGTTCAGGACAGGCGGGCAATGAAAAACTGTTTTTT TRBV27 TRBD1 TRBJ1-4 NA
CASSLAPGQGDRGYTF TGCGCCAGCAGCTTGGCCCCGGGACAAGGGGACCGGGGCTACACCTTC TRBV5-1 NA TRBJ1-2 NA
CAGGGSGEQFF TGTGCCGGGGGCGGGAGCGGTGAGCAGTTCTTC TRBV11-2 NA TRBJ2-1 NA
CASSSLERATNEQFF TGTGCCAGCAGTAGTCTCGAGCGGGCCACCAATGAGCAGTTCTTC TRBV6-5 NA TRBJ2-1 NA
CASSLVQQSTDTQYF TGTGCCAGCAGTTTGGTACAGCAGAGCACAGATACGCAGTATTTT TRBV28 NA TRBJ2-3 NA
CASSGLAGGYEQFF TGTGCCAGCAGTGGACTAGCGGGAGGGTATGAGCAGTTCTTC TRBV9 TRBD2 TRBJ2-1 NA
CASSTRQLSTDTQYF TGTGCCAGCAGCACCCGACAGCTTAGCACAGATACGCAGTATTTT TRBV5-8 NA TRBJ2-3 NA
CASRRDRSSYEQYF TGTGCCAGCAGGAGGGACAGGAGCTCCTACGAGCAGTACTTC TRBV6-6 TRBD1 TRBJ2-7 NA
CASKIPAGLAGGGETQYF TGTGCCAGCAAGATTCCGGCGGGGCTAGCGGGAGGGGGGGAGACCCAGTACTTC TRBV28 TRBD2 TRBJ2-5 NA
CASSSGGQGEIWNTEAFF TGTGCCAGCAGCTCCGGAGGACAGGGGGAAATTTGGAACACTGAAGCTTTCTTT TRBV13 TRBD1 TRBJ1-1 NA
CASRPQGRTEMKRLFF TGTGCCAGCAGACCACAGGGTCGAACAGAAATGAAAAGGCTGTTTTTT TRBV28 NA TRBJ1-4 NA
CATSSGTSGHNEQFF TGTGCCACCAGCAGCGGGACTAGCGGGCACAATGAGCAGTTCTTC TRBV15 TRBD2 TRBJ2-1 once
CASSPGSPWGYGYTF TGTGCCAGCAGCCCGGGGAGCCCCTGGGGCTATGGCTACACCTTC TRBV14 NA TRBJ1-2 NA
CASSQEGLRGALGYTF TGCGCCAGCAGCCAAGAGGGGCTTCGGGGGGCTCTCGGCTACACCTTC TRBV4-3 NA TRBJ1-2 NA
CASRRQGRTEAFF TGTGCCAGCAGAAGACAGGGTCGCACTGAAGCTTTCTTT TRBV16 TRBD1 TRBJ1-1 NA
CAISPGTGGGNTIYF TGTGCCATCAGTCCCGGGACAGGGGGCGGAAACACCATATATTTT TRBV10-3 TRBD1 TRBJ1-3 NA
CASSARDRSLKKNTGELFF TGTGCCAGCAGCGCCCGGGACAGGTCTCTAAAAAAGAACACCGGGGAGCTGTTTTTT TRBV9 TRBD1 TRBJ2-2 once
CASSLYLASGPTDTQYF TGTGCCAGCAGCTTATATTTAGCCTCTGGCCCCACAGATACGCAGTATTTT TRBV11-2 NA TRBJ2-3 NA
CASSLTTGLSFSTEAFF TGTGCCAGCAGCTTAACGACAGGTCTGTCTTTTTCGACTGAAGCTTTCTTT TRBV7-8 NA TRBJ1-1 NA
CASREGYNEQFF TGTGCCAGCCGGGAGGGGTACAATGAGCAGTTCTTC TRBV25-1 TRBD2 TRBJ2-1 once
CASIGGGNQPQHF TGTGCCAGCATCGGGGGGGGGAATCAGCCCCAGCATTTT TRBV28 NA TRBJ1-5 NA
CASSFGIYNEQFF TGTGCCAGCAGCTTCGGGATTTACAATGAGCAGTTCTTC TRBV7-9 NA TRBJ2-1 NA
CATSRTMRDTEAFF TGTGCCACCAGCAGGACGATGAGGGACACTGAAGCTTTCTTT TRBV15 NA TRBJ1-1 once
CASSLGPLDRALREKLFF TGTGCCAGCAGTTTAGGGCCCTTGGACAGGGCACTGAGGGAAAAACTGTTTTTT TRBV28 TRBD1 TRBJ1-4 NA
CASSPTGSQTQYF TGTGCCAGCTCACCGACAGGGTCTCAGACCCAGTACTTC TRBV18 TRBD1 TRBJ2-5 NA
CASSLARDSPKGTEAFF TGCGCCAGCAGCTTGGCCAGGGACAGCCCGAAGGGGACTGAAGCTTTCTTT TRBV5-1 TRBD1 TRBJ1-1 NA
CASSEPSRVYEQYF TGTGCCAGCAGTGAACCCTCCAGGGTTTACGAGCAGTACTTC TRBV6-1 NA TRBJ2-7 NA
CSDQGLGTQYF TGCAGTGATCAGGGTCTAGGGACCCAGTACTTC TRBV20-1 NA TRBJ2-5 NA
CASSYYGDRITDTQYF TGTGCCAGCAGTTACTACGGGGACAGGATCACAGATACGCAGTATTTT TRBV6-5 TRBD1 TRBJ2-3 NA
CASSLWQNTEAFF TGTGCCAGCAGCTTATGGCAGAACACTGAAGCTTTCTTT TRBV7-6 NA TRBJ1-1 NA
CASSSPQGSEAFF TGCGCCAGCAGTTCACCTCAGGGATCTGAAGCTTTCTTT TRBV5-1 NA TRBJ1-1 NA
CASSQYSAQSSGANVLTF TGTGCCAGCAGCCAGTATAGCGCCCAGAGCTCTGGGGCCAACGTCCTGACTTTC TRBV9 NA TRBJ2-6 NA
CASGPDVEETQYF TGTGCCAGTGGGCCCGACGTTGAAGAGACCCAGTACTTC TRBV19 NA TRBJ2-5 NA
CASSERLADTGELFF TGTGCCAGCAGTGAACGTCTAGCGGACACCGGGGAGCTGTTTTTT TRBV6-1 TRBD2 TRBJ2-2 NA
CASSPEGGPYEQYF TGTGCCAGCAGCCCGGAAGGGGGTCCCTACGAGCAGTACTTC TRBV5-8 NA TRBJ2-7 NA
CASSLADISYEQYF TGTGCCAGCAGCTTAGCGGACATATCCTACGAGCAGTACTTC TRBV7-9 NA TRBJ2-7 once
CASSAGTSDREQFF TGTGCCAGCAGCGCCGGGACTAGTGATAGGGAGCAGTTCTTC TRBV25-1 TRBD2 TRBJ2-1 once
CASSGLQGQSSDTQYF TGTGCCAGCAGTGGCCTACAGGGTCAATCGTCAGATACGCAGTATTTT TRBV6-1 NA TRBJ2-3 NA
CATSPKGQYYGYTF TGTGCCACCTCGCCTAAGGGACAGTACTATGGCTACACCTTC TRBV27 TRBD1 TRBJ1-2 NA
CSVKGTARYEQYF TGCAGCGTAAAAGGGACAGCGAGATACGAGCAGTACTTC TRBV29-1 TRBD1 TRBJ2-7 NA
CASSLVPEFYEQYF TGTGCCAGCAGCTTAGTTCCCGAGTTCTACGAGCAGTACTTC TRBV7-8 NA TRBJ2-7 NA
CASSLWGLQYEQYF TGTGCCAGCAGCTTGTGGGGGCTTCAGTACGAGCAGTACTTC TRBV5-6 NA TRBJ2-7 NA
CASIPTGVNYGYTF TGTGCCAGCATCCCGACAGGGGTAAACTATGGCTACACCTTC TRBV28 TRBD1 TRBJ1-2 NA
CASSVERADKFYEQYF TGTGCCAGCAGCGTAGAGAGAGCGGATAAGTTCTACGAGCAGTACTTC TRBV9 NA TRBJ2-7 NA
CASSGRVTGNTEAFF TGTGCCAGCAGCGGAAGAGTAACAGGGAACACTGAAGCTTTCTTT TRBV6-1 NA TRBJ1-1 NA
CASSQEREFNEQFF TGTGCCAGCAGCCAGGAGCGGGAGTTCAATGAGCAGTTCTTC TRBV9 TRBD2 TRBJ2-1 NA